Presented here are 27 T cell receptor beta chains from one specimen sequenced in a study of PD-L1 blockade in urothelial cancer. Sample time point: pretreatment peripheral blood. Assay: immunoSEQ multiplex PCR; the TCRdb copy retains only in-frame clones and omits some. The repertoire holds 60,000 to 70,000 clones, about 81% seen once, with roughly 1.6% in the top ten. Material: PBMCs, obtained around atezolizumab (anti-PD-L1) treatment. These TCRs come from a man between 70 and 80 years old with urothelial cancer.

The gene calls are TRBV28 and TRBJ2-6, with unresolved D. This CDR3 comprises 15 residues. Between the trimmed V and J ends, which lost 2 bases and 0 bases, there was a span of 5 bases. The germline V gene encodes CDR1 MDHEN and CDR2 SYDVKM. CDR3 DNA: TGTGCCAGCAGTTTAACAGTCTCTGGGGCCAACGTCCTGACTTTC. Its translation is CASSLTVSGANVLTF. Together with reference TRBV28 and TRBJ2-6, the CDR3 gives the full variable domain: DVKVTQSSRYLVKRTGEKVFLECVQDMDHENMFWYRQDPGLGLRLIYFSYDVKMKEKGDIPEGYSVSREKKERFSLILESASTNQTSMYLCASSLTVSGANVLTFGAGSRLTVL.

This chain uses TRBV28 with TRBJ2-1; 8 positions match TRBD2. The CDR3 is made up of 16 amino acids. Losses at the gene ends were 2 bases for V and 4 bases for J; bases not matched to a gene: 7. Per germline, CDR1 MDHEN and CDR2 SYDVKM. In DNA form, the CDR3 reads TGTGCCAGCAGTTTAGTCCGACTAGCGAGGTACAATGAGCAGTTCTTC. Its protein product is CASSLVRLARYNEQFF.

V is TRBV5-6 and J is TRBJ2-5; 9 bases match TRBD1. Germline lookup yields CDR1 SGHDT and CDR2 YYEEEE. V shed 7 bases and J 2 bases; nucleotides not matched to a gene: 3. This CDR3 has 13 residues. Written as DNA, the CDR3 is TGTGCCAGCCAGGGGACAGGGCAAGAGACCCAGTACTTC. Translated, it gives CASQGTGQETQYF.

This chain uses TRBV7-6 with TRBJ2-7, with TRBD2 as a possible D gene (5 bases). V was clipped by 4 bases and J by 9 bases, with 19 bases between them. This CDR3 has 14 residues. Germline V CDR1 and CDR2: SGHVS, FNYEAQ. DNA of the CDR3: TGTGCCAGCAGCTCCCAGCAGACTATGGGCGCGCAGTACTTC. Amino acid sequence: CASSSQQTMGAQYF.

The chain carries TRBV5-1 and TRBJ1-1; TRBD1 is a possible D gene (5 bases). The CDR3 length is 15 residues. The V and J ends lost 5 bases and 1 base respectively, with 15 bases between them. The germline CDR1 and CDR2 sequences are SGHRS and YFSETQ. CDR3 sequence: CASSIGRRGNTEAFF. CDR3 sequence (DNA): TGCGCCAGCAGTATTGGCCGAAGGGGGAACACTGAAGCTTTCTTT.

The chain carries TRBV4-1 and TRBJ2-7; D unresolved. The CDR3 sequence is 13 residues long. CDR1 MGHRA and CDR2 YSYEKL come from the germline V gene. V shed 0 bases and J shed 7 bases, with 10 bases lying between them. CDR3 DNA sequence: TGCGCCAGCAGCCAAGATTCAGGTTCGGAGCAGTACTTC. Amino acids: CASSQDSGSEQYF.

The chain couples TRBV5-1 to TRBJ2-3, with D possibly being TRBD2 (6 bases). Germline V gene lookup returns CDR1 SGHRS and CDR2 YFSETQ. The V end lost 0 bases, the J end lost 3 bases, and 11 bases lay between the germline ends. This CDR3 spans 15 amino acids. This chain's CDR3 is CASSLEPSETDTQYF. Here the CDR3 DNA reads TGCGCCAGCAGCTTGGAGCCTAGCGAGACAGATACGCAGTATTTT. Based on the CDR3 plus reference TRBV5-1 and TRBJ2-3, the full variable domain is KAGVTQTPRYLIKTRGQQVTLSCSPISGHRSVSWYQQTPGQGLQFLFEYFSETQRNKGNFPGRFSGRQFSNSRSEMNVSTLELGDSALYLCASSLEPSETDTQYFGPGTRLTVL.

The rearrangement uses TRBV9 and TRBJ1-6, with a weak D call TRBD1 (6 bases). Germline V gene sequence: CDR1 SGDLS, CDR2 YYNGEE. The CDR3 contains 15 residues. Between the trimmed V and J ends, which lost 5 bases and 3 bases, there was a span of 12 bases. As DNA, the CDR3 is TGTGCCAGCAGGCCAGGGGCCGGCTATAATTCACCCCTCCACTTT. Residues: CASRPGAGYNSPLHF.

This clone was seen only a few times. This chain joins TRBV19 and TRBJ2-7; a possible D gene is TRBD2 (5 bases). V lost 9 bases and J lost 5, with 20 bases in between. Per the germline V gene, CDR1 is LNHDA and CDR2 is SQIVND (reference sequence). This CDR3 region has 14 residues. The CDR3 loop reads CASRSRLEADEQYF. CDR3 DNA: TGTGCCAGCCGTTCCCGTTTGGAGGCGGACGAGCAGTACTTC.

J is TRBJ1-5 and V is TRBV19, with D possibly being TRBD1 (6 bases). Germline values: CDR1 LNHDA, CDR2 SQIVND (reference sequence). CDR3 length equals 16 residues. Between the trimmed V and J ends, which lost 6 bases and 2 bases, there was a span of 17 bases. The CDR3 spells CASSPQGMKGNQPQHF. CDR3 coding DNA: TGTGCCAGTAGCCCCCAGGGGATGAAGGGCAATCAGCCCCAGCATTTT.

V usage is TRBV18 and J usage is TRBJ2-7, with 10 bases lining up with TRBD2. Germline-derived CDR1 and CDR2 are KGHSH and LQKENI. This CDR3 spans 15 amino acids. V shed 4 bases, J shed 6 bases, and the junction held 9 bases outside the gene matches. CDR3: CASSQRQASGSEQYF. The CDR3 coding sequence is TGTGCCAGCTCACAACGCCAAGCTAGCGGGAGCGAGCAGTACTTC.

Here the CDR3 reads CASSLVGTNYGYTF. The CDR3 coding sequence is TGCGCCAGCAGCTTGGTTGGCACTAACTATGGCTACACCTTC. The chain recombines TRBV5-1 with TRBJ1-2; D not resolved. Germline V gene sequence: CDR1 SGHRS, CDR2 YFSETQ. Trimming stripped 0 bases from V and 0 bases from J, with 6 bases between. CDR3 length: 14 residues.

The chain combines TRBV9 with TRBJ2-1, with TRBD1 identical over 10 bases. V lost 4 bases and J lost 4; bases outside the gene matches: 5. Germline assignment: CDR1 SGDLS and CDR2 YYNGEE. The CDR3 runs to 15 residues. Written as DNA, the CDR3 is TGTGCCAGCAGCCCGACAGGGGGCCCATACAATGAGCAGTTCTTC. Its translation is CASSPTGGPYNEQFF.

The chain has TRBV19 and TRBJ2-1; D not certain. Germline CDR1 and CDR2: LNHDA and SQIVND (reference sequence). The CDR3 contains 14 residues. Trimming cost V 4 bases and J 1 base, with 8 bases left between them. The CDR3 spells CASSNVQSYNEQFF. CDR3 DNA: TGTGCCAGTAGTAATGTTCAATCCTACAATGAGCAGTTCTTC.

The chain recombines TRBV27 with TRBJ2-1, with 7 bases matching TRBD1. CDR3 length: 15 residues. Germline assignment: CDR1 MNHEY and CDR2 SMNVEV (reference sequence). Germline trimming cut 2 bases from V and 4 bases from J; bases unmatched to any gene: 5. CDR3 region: CASSLGQGVYNEQFF. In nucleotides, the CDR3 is TGTGCCAGCAGTTTAGGCCAGGGGGTTTACAATGAGCAGTTCTTC.

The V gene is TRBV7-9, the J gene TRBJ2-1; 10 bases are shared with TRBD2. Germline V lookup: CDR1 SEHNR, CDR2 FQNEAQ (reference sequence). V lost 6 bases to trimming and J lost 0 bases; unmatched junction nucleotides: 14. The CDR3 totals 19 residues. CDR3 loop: CASRPLSGGGFRSYNEQFF. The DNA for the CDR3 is TGTGCCAGCAGGCCGCTGAGCGGGGGGGGGTTTCGCTCCTACAATGAGCAGTTCTTC.

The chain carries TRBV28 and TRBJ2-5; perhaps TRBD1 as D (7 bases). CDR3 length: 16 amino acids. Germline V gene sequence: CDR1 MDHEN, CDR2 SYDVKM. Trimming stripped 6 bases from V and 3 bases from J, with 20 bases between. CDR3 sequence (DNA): TGTGCCAGCAGCCCGCAGGGGGGACCGCGGGAAGAGACCCAGTACTTC. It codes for CASSPQGGPREETQYF.

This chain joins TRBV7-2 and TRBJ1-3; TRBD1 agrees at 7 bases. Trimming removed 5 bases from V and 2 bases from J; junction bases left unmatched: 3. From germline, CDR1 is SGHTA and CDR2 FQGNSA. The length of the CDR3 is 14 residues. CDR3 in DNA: TGTGCCAGCAGCACAGGGGCCACTGGAAACACCATATATTTT. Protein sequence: CASSTGATGNTIYF.

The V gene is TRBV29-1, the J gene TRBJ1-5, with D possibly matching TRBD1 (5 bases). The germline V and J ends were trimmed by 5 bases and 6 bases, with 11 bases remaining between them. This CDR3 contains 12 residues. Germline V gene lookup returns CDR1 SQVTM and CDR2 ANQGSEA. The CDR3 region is CSVSGERQPQHF. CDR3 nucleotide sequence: TGCAGCGTTTCGGGGGAGCGTCAGCCCCAGCATTTT.

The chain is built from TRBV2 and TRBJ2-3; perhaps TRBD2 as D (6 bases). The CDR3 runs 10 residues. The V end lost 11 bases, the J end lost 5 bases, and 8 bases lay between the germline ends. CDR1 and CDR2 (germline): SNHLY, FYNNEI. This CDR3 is CAGLLDTQYF. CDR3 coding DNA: TGTGCCGGACTATTAGATACGCAGTATTTT.

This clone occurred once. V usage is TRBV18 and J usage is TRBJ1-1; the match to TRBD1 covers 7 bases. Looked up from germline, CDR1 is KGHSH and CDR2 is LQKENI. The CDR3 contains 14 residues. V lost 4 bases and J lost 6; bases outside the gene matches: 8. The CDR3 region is CASSRMGQTPEAFF. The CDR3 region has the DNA TGTGCCAGCTCACGAATGGGACAGACCCCTGAAGCTTTCTTT.

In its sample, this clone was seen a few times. The CDR3 reads CASGGTSGPSSYNEQFF. In nucleotides, the CDR3 is TGCGCCAGCGGCGGGACTAGCGGACCGAGCTCCTACAATGAGCAGTTCTTC. V usage is TRBV5-1 and J usage is TRBJ2-1; 11 bases agree with TRBD2. The CDR3 consists of 17 residues. Trimming cost V 7 bases and J 0 bases; bases outside gene matches: 9. CDR1 SGHRS and CDR2 YFSETQ come from the germline V gene.

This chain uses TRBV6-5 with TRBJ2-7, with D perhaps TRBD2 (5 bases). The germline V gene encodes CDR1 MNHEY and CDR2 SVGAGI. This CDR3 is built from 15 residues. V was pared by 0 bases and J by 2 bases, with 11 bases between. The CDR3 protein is CASSYSTRDAYEQYF. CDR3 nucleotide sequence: TGTGCCAGCAGTTACTCGACTCGGGATGCCTACGAGCAGTACTTC.

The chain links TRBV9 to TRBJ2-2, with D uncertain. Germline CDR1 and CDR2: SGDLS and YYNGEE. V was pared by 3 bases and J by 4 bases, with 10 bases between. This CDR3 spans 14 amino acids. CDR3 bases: TGTGCCAGCAGCGGATTTCCGGGCACCGGGGAGCTGTTTTTT. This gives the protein CASSGFPGTGELFF.

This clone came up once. The CDR3 region is CSARDQNEQFF. The CDR3 DNA follows: TGCAGTGCTAGAGATCAGAATGAGCAGTTCTTC. The V call is TRBV20-1, the J call TRBJ2-1; D gene uncertain. The CDR3 covers 11 residues. Germline V gene data show CDR1 as DFQATT and CDR2 as SNEGSKA (reference sequence). Trimming cost V 0 bases and J 7 bases, with 4 bases left between them.

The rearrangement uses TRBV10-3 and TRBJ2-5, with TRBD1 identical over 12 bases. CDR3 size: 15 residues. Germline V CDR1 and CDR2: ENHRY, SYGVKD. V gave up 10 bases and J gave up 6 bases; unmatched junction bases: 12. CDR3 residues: CASEPGQGAVQTQYF. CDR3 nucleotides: TGTGCCAGCGAACCGGGACAGGGGGCTGTCCAGACCCAGTACTTC.

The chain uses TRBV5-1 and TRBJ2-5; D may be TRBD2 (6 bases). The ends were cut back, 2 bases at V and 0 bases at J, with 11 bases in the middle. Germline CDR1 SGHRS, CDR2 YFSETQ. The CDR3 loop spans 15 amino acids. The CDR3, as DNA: TGCGCCAGCAGCTTTGCGCGGGAAAACCAAGAGACCCAGTACTTC. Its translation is CASSFARENQETQYF. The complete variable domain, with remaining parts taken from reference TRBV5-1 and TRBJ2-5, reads KAGVTQTPRYLIKTRGQQVTLSCSPISGHRSVSWYQQTPGQGLQFLFEYFSETQRNKGNFPGRFSGRQFSNSRSEMNVSTLELGDSALYLCASSFARENQETQYFGPGTRLLVL.